This passage covers 32 T cell receptor beta chains from one sample sequenced in a study of T cell repertoires in cytomegalovirus infection. Each CDR3 protein gets one entry after TCRdb re-called the reads with MiXCR. This repertoire shows hundreds of thousands of distinct CDR3 sequences, more than 25% found once; its top ten account for around 15%. These receptors lack a known antigen. The sequencing here drew on cultured CD8+ T cells from PBMCs, taken from culture after CMV antigen stimulation. Receptors originate from a human donor in good health (CMV status not recorded). Some clones in this sample may be carry-over from other donors' samples.

This clonotype was seen a handful of times. The chain carries TRBV4-2 and TRBJ2-4; D gene uncertain. The V gene's germline CDR1 is LGHNA and CDR2 YNFKEQ. CDR3 length: 12 residues. V was clipped by 1 base and J by 13 bases, with 11 bases between them. CDR3 DNA: TGTGCCAGCAGCCAAGGTGGGCCGAGGCAGTACTTC. Its translation is CASSQGGPRQYF.

This clonotype was detected only once. This chain joins TRBV20-1 and TRBJ2-7; D uncertain. Per the germline V gene, CDR1 is DFQATT and CDR2 is SNEGSKA (reference sequence). V was cut by 1 base and J by 3 bases, with 13 bases left in between. CDR3 length equals 14 residues. DNA for the CDR3: TGCAGTGCTAGAGGAGGAAACGATCACTACGAGCAGTACTTC. Translation gives CSARGGNDHYEQYF.

The V call is TRBV7-3, the J call TRBJ2-2; tentative D call: TRBD2 (6 bases). CDR3 length: 20 residues. V was shortened by 5 bases and J by 3 bases, with 28 bases between the two germline ends. Germline assignment: CDR1 SGHTA and CDR2 FQGTGA. CDR3 bases: TGTGCCAGCAGCCTCCCCCCGGGACTGGGGAACCTAAGGGACACCGGGGAGCTGTTTTTT. Translated, it gives CASSLPPGLGNLRDTGELFF.

The chain employs TRBV12-3 or TRBV12-4 and TRBJ2-2, with D uncertain. Trimming cost V 10 bases and J 0 bases, with 9 bases left between them. This CDR3 has 13 amino acids. The CDR3 nucleotides are TGTGCCACCCCCGGGCCGAACACCGGGGAGCTGTTTTTT. It yields the protein CATPGPNTGELFF.

V gene TRBV10-3 combines with J gene TRBJ2-1; 8 bases line up with TRBD1. Trimming cost V 6 bases and J 5 bases; bases outside gene matches: 9. The CDR3 covers 15 residues. Germline assignment: CDR1 ENHRY and CDR2 SYGVKD. The CDR3 reads CAIRTGTGKDNEQFF. CDR3 bases: TGTGCCATCAGAACCGGGACAGGAAAGGACAATGAGCAGTTCTTC.

The chain joins TRBV12-2 to TRBJ1-5; the table's D call, TRBD1, has no DNA check behind it. TRBV12-2 is deemed a pseudogene. The CDR3 is 16 residues long. In DNA, the CDR3 is TGTGCAAGTCGCTTAGCCGCGGGGACACCGAATCAGCCCCAGCATTTT. Amino acid sequence: CASRLAAGTPNQPQHF.

The chain combines TRBV24-1 with TRBJ1-2, with TRBD1 matching over 7 bases. The CDR3 spans 19 residues. Looked up from germline, CDR1 is KGHDR and CDR2 is SFDVKD. Losses at the gene ends were 4 bases for V and 0 bases for J; bases not matched to a gene: 16. CDR3 nucleotides: TGTGCCACCAGTGAGCAAACAGGGGCCCTTGCGAGAGCTAACTATGGCTACACCTTC. It yields the protein CATSEQTGALARANYGYTF.

The rearrangement uses TRBV12-3 or TRBV12-4 and TRBJ2-1; the D gene is possibly TRBD2 (6 bases). The CDR3 runs to 14 residues. V lost 7 bases, J lost 6 bases, and 16 bases lay in between. In DNA form, the CDR3 reads TGTGCCAGCAAGAAAGAAACTAGCACCAATGAGCAGTTCTTC. It translates to CASKKETSTNEQFF.

Many counts were recorded for this clonotype. The V call is TRBV7-2, the J call TRBJ1-2; 7 nucleotides line up with TRBD1. Germline V gene sequence: CDR1 SGHTA, CDR2 FQGNSA. The CDR3 length is 18 residues. V was clipped by 1 base and J by 6 bases; unmatched bases: 17. CDR3 residues: CASSLVGYGTVDVDGYTF. The DNA of the CDR3 is TGTGCCAGCAGCTTAGTAGGCTACGGGACAGTTGATGTCGATGGCTACACCTTC.

The table lists this clonotype with a few counts. This sequence joins TRBV5-8 and TRBJ2-1, with 10 bases fitting TRBD1. The J segment lost 1 base and the V segment lost 4 bases, leaving 8 bases of the junction unmatched. The CDR3 is made up of 17 amino acids. CDR1 and CDR2 (germline): SGHTS, YDEGEE. The CDR3 region has the DNA TGTGCCAGCAGCATACGGACAGGGGGTGAATCCTACAATGAGCAGTTCTTC. Translation: CASSIRTGGESYNEQFF. The full variable domain, rest sourced from reference TRBV5-8 and TRBJ2-1, is EAGVTQSPTHLIKTRGQQATLRCSPISGHTSVYWYQQALGLGLQFLLWYDEGEERNRGNFPPRFSGRQFPNYSSELNVNALELEDSALYLCASSIRTGGESYNEQFFGPGTRLTVL.

This clonotype was detected once. The chain has TRBV9 and TRBJ2-1, with D unresolved. Deletions cut 6 bases from V and 0 bases from J, with 10 bases between. The CDR3 is 14 residues long. From germline, CDR1 is SGDLS and CDR2 YYNGEE. The CDR3 region has the DNA TGTGCCAGCATGCCAGGTGACTCCTACAATGAGCAGTTCTTC. This encodes CASMPGDSYNEQFF.

This chain joins TRBV7-6 and TRBJ1-1, with D uncertain. CDR3 size: 14 residues. CDR1 is SGHVS, CDR2 FNYEAQ, per germline. The V gene lost 2 bases and the J gene lost 1 base, with 8 bases spanning the gap. The CDR3 here is CASSLNQANTEAFF. The CDR3 DNA follows: TGTGCCAGCAGCTTAAACCAGGCGAACACTGAAGCTTTCTTT.

In this sample, this clonotype is medium-sized. The rearrangement joins TRBV28 to TRBJ2-2; D might be TRBD2 (5 bases). Germline V lookup: CDR1 MDHEN, CDR2 SYDVKM. The germline V and J ends were trimmed by 3 bases and 3 bases, with 20 bases remaining between them. This CDR3 has 18 amino acids. In nucleotides, the CDR3 is TGTGCCAGCAGTTTCCCCTCTCGAGGGCTTGTCTACACCGGGGAGCTGTTTTTT. This codes for CASSFPSRGLVYTGELFF.

To note about this clonotype: Being one base from a much bigger clone, this may be a read error. The rearrangement links TRBV6-5 to TRBJ2-5; D not resolved. The CDR3 consists of 13 residues. Per germline, CDR1 MNHEY and CDR2 SVGAGI. The CDR3 here is CASSYNNQETRYF. CDR3 bases: TGTGCCAGCAGTTACAACAATCAAGAGACCCGGTACTTC.

This clonotype was seen repeatedly, ten times or more. This rearrangement joins TRBV7-9 to TRBJ2-1; 8 bases line up with TRBD1. V dropped 5 bases and J dropped 5; count of bases not matched to a gene: 11. Germline CDR1 SEHNR, CDR2 FQNEAQ (reference sequence). The CDR3 sequence is 16 residues long. The CDR3 loop is CASSTYGQGVHNEQFF. The CDR3 coding sequence is TGTGCCAGCAGCACCTACGGACAGGGAGTTCACAATGAGCAGTTCTTC.

V gene TRBV7-6 combines with J gene TRBJ2-3; 8 bases map to TRBD2. The V gene end was trimmed by 2 bases and the J gene end by 4 bases; junction bases not matched to a gene: 8. CDR3 size: 16 residues. The germline gives CDR1 SGHVS, CDR2 FNYEAQ. CDR3 region: CASSLIWTGGPDTQYF. Written as DNA, the CDR3 is TGTGCCAGCAGCTTAATATGGACGGGGGGGCCAGATACGCAGTATTTT.

This clonotype was picked up a small number of times. The DNA is omitted, as the CDR3 cannot be located on it reliably, and the CDR3 follows TCRdb's listing. The chain is built from TRBV7-5 and TRBJ1-3. TRBV7-5 is flagged as a pseudogene. 17 amino acids form the CDR3, both terminal residues included. This CDR3 reads CISVSEAGPYPGNTIYF.

The V and J genes are TRBV6-2 or TRBV6-3 and TRBJ1-1, with a possible D match to TRBD1 (5 bases). This CDR3 has 11 amino acids. V was trimmed by 0 bases and J by 14 bases, leaving 10 bases between them. The V gene's germline CDR1 is MNHEY and CDR2 SVGEGT. The CDR3 here is CASSYSGDLFF. In nucleotides, the CDR3 is TGTGCCAGCAGTTACTCCGGGGACTTGTTCTTT.

A few counts support this clonotype. The chain has TRBV4-1 and TRBJ1-1; the D is unclear. Germline V lookup: CDR1 MGHRA, CDR2 YSYEKL. V was clipped by 1 base and J by 1 base, with 7 bases between them. The CDR3 has 14 amino acids. The CDR3: CASSQAPGNTEAFF. In DNA form, the CDR3 reads TGCGCCAGCAGCCAAGCTCCGGGGAACACTGAAGCTTTCTTT.

This clonotype was counted between two and nine times. The chain has TRBV6-1 and TRBJ1-1; D uncertain. The CDR3 loop spans 13 amino acids. Germline assignment: CDR1 MNHNS and CDR2 SASEGT. V lost 8 bases, J lost 0 bases, and 10 bases lay in between. The CDR3 sequence: CASEGWMNTEAFF. The CDR3 DNA follows: TGTGCCAGCGAGGGATGGATGAACACTGAAGCTTTCTTT.

This clonotype was seen only once. The V and J genes are TRBV18 and TRBJ1-3; D not certain. Germline CDR1 reads KGHSH; CDR2 reads LQKENI. This CDR3 contains 15 residues. V lost 6 bases and J 2 bases, leaving 14 bases between the germline ends. The CDR3 DNA sequence: TGTGCCAGCTCCCCAGAGGGAACAACTGGAAACACCATATATTTT. It specifies CASSPEGTTGNTIYF. Complete variable domain (other parts from reference TRBV18 and TRBJ1-3): NAGVMQNPRHLVRRRGQEARLRCSPMKGHSHVYWYRQLPEEGLKFMVYLQKENIIDESGMPKERFSAEFPKEGPSILRIQQVVRGDSAAYFCASSPEGTTGNTIYFGEGSWLTVV.

The chain uses TRBV4-1 and TRBJ2-1; 8 nucleotides line up with TRBD1. After removal of 4 bases from V and 0 bases from J, the junction contained 11 bases not matched to a gene. CDR1 is MGHRA, CDR2 YSYEKL, per germline. The CDR3 runs to 18 residues. The CDR3 DNA reads as TGCGCCAGCAGCCTGGATCCAGGGGGCTTGGGCTCCTACAATGAGCAGTTCTTC. This translates into CASSLDPGGLGSYNEQFF.

This clonotype was seen only a few times. The chain couples TRBV5-1 to TRBJ1-1, with 8 bases lining up with TRBD1. Trimming cost V 1 base and J 5 bases; bases outside gene matches: 10. This CDR3 has 16 residues. Germline V CDR1 and CDR2: SGHRS, YFSETQ. The CDR3 DNA sequence: TGCGCCAGCAGCTTGAGGGGCGGACAGGGAGGGACTGAAGCTTTCTTT. This sequence encodes CASSLRGGQGGTEAFF.

The chain recombines TRBV4-3 with TRBJ2-2, with TRBD2 matching over 8 bases. Germline V lookup: CDR1 LGHNA, CDR2 YSLEER. The J segment lost 1 base and the V segment lost 0 bases, leaving 4 bases of the junction unmatched. This CDR3 is built from 17 residues. The CDR3 coding sequence is TGCGCCAGCAGCCAAGACCCAGCGGGGGTGAACACCGGGGAGCTGTTTTTT. Its translation is CASSQDPAGVNTGELFF.

The V gene is TRBV7-9, the J gene TRBJ1-2, with D possibly being TRBD1 (6 bases). CDR3 size: 16 residues. Per germline, CDR1 SEHNR and CDR2 FQNEAQ (reference sequence). V shed 8 bases and J shed 4 bases, with 23 bases lying between them. The CDR3 DNA reads TGTGCCAGCCACTTAAATCGGGGGGGCAGACCCTATGGCTACACCTTC. Residues: CASHLNRGGRPYGYTF.

This clonotype was counted only a few times. The genes are TRBV28 and TRBJ1-5, with D possibly matching TRBD1 (5 bases). CDR3 length equals 14 residues. CDR1 is MDHEN, CDR2 SYDVKM, per germline. V lost 11 bases and J lost 0, with 14 bases in between. CDR3 amino acids: CAGSGTYSNQPQHF. The CDR3 DNA follows: TGTGCCGGGTCCGGGACTTATAGCAATCAGCCCCAGCATTTT. Drawing the rest from reference TRBV28 and TRBJ1-5, the complete variable domain is DVKVTQSSRYLVKRTGEKVFLECVQDMDHENMFWYRQDPGLGLRLIYFSYDVKMKEKGDIPEGYSVSREKKERFSLILESASTNQTSMYLCAGSGTYSNQPQHFGDGTRLSIL.

The V and J genes are TRBV7-9 and TRBJ1-2; D is possibly TRBD1 (5 bases). Trimming pared 4 bases from V and 8 bases from J, leaving 26 bases between. The CDR3 consists of 17 residues. The germline CDR1 and CDR2 sequences are SEHNR and FQNEAQ (reference sequence). The CDR3 reads CASSSRRPGNLEGGYTF. The DNA for the CDR3 is TGTGCCAGCAGCTCCAGGAGGCCAGGCAACCTCGAGGGGGGCTACACCTTC. Based on the CDR3 plus reference TRBV7-9 and TRBJ1-2, the full variable domain is DTGVSQNPRHKITKRGQNVTFRCDPISEHNRLYWYRQTLGQGPEFLTYFQNEAQLEKSRLLSDRFSAERPKGSFSTLEIQRTEQGDSAMYLCASSSRRPGNLEGGYTFGSGTRLTVV.

The rearrangement uses TRBV18 and TRBJ1-5, with a weak D call TRBD1 (5 bases). The ends were cut back, 6 bases at V and 10 bases at J, with 22 bases in the middle. From germline, CDR1 is KGHSH and CDR2 LQKENI. The CDR3 sequence is 15 residues long. The DNA of the CDR3 is TGTGCCAGCTCCCGTTCGGGGGGGACGGATCCTCCCCAGCATTTT. Protein sequence: CASSRSGGTDPPQHF. The full variable domain, completed using reference TRBV18 and TRBJ1-5, is NAGVMQNPRHLVRRRGQEARLRCSPMKGHSHVYWYRQLPEEGLKFMVYLQKENIIDESGMPKERFSAEFPKEGPSILRIQQVVRGDSAAYFCASSRSGGTDPPQHFGDGTRLSIL.

V is TRBV19 and J is TRBJ2-1; maybe TRBD2 (6 bases). V lost 3 bases and J lost 6, with 9 bases in between. The CDR3 length is 13 residues. The germline CDR1 and CDR2 sequences are LNHDA and SQIVND (reference sequence). CDR3 region: CASSMWGGNEQFF. The CDR3 region has the DNA TGTGCCAGTAGTATGTGGGGAGGCAATGAGCAGTTCTTC.

This clonotype was recorded a few times. The chain couples TRBV7-6 to TRBJ2-7; tentative D call: TRBD1 (7 bases). V was pared by 5 bases and J by 5 bases, with 19 bases between. This CDR3 contains 15 residues. CDR1 is SGHVS, CDR2 FNYEAQ, per germline. For the CDR3, the DNA is TGTGCCAGCAGCCCCACCGGGCAGGGGGGCGACGAGCAGTACTTC. Translation gives CASSPTGQGGDEQYF.

V and J are TRBV25-1 and TRBJ1-1, with D perhaps matching TRBD1 (6 bases). V dropped 4 bases and J dropped 7 bases, with 10 bases sitting between them. This CDR3 has 12 amino acids. Germline V gene lookup returns CDR1 MGHDK and CDR2 SYGVNS. As DNA, the CDR3 is TGTGCCAGCAGTGGGATCAGGGGTGAAGCTTTCTTT. The encoded protein is CASSGIRGEAFF.

The rearrangement uses TRBV4-1 and TRBJ1-6; TRBD1 is a possible D gene (5 bases). The germline V and J ends were trimmed by 4 bases and 7 bases, with 26 bases remaining between them. Germline CDR1 and CDR2: MGHRA and YSYEKL. This CDR3 is 19 amino acids long. As DNA, the CDR3 is TGCGCCAGCAGCCGAGACTTCGCCACCAGGGCTGTATCGAATTCACCCCTCCACTTT. Amino acids: CASSRDFATRAVSNSPLHF.